These T cell receptor beta chains were read from a single sample in a study of shared clonotypes between healthy human individuals. Some clones are missing from TCRdb's copy, which holds only in-frame ones; the method was immunoSEQ multiplex PCR. The table includes some 580,000 clones, roughly 98% detected once. The sequencing input was naive CD8+ T cells sorted from blood. These receptors all stem from a man aged 25 to 40 in good health. The CDR3 runs from the conserved cysteine through the conserved F or W. A D gene is named only where the DNA matches it firmly. Clone size is not always given. Where it is, it says once, few, many or a class for expanded clones.

j_call v_call d_call clone_size cdr3_aa cdr3_nt
TRBJ2-5 TRBV18 TRBD2 few CASSPLPAGAGEAAETQYF TGTGCCAGCTCACCACTTCCCGCCGGAGCGGGAGAAGCTGCAGAGACCCAGTACTTC
TRBJ2-3 TRBV19 TRBD1 once CASSSGTANTDTQYF TGTGCCAGTAGTTCCGGGACAGCCAACACAGATACGCAGTATTTT
TRBJ2-7 TRBV29-1 NA once CSALLASYEQYF TGCAGCGCGCTCCTAGCCTCCTACGAGCAGTACTTC
TRBJ2-2 TRBV4-1 NA NA CASSLRGTGELFF TGCGCCAGCAGTCTCAGGGGAACCGGGGAGCTGTTTTTT
TRBJ2-7 TRBV7-9 NA NA CASSLAIRDEQYF TGTGCCAGCAGCTTAGCGATCAGGGACGAGCAGTACTTC
TRBJ2-7 TRBV27 TRBD1 NA CASSLRGTGSYYEQYF TGTGCCAGCAGTTTACGGGGGACAGGGAGCTACTACGAGCAGTACTTC
TRBJ1-1 TRBV7-6 NA NA CASSSYSLDTEAFF TGTGCCAGCAGCTCCTACAGTTTAGACACTGAAGCTTTCTTT
TRBJ2-1 TRBV29-1 NA NA CSVGPEIYNEQFF TGCAGCGTCGGACCAGAGATTTACAATGAGCAGTTCTTC
TRBJ2-1 TRBV27 NA NA CASSLSNRREQFF TGTGCCAGCAGTTTATCGAATAGGAGGGAGCAGTTCTTC
TRBJ2-7 TRBV29-1 TRBD1 NA CSVESPIQGTGYEQYF TGCAGCGTTGAATCCCCCATACAGGGGACGGGCTACGAGCAGTACTTC
TRBJ2-1 TRBV7-9 TRBD2 NA CASSLGASGRNEQFF TGTGCCAGCAGCTTAGGTGCTAGCGGGAGGAATGAGCAGTTCTTC
TRBJ2-3 TRBV7-9 TRBD2 NA CASSPRGAGGTDTQYF TGTGCCAGCAGCCCCAGGGGGGCGGGAGGGACAGATACGCAGTATTTT
TRBJ2-1 TRBV21-1 NA NA CASSNKGRELHNEQFF TGTGCCAGCAGCAATAAAGGGCGGGAGCTCCACAATGAGCAGTTCTTC
TRBJ2-1 TRBV14 TRBD1 NA CASTIGQGTRNEQFF TGTGCCAGCACTATTGGACAGGGTACACGCAATGAGCAGTTCTTC
TRBJ2-5 TRBV4-1 TRBD2 NA CASSLGTSGFQETQYF TGCGCCAGCAGCCTCGGGACTAGCGGATTCCAAGAGACCCAGTACTTC
TRBJ2-1 TRBV9 NA once CASSVAGGVYYNEQFF TGTGCCAGCAGCGTAGCTGGGGGAGTTTACTACAATGAGCAGTTCTTC
TRBJ2-7 TRBV23-1 TRBD1 NA CASSSGTGRGYEQYF TGCGCCAGCAGTAGCGGGACAGGGAGAGGTTACGAGCAGTACTTC
TRBJ2-2 TRBV6-5 NA NA CASSYSGGNTGELFF TGTGCCAGCAGTTACTCAGGTGGTAACACCGGGGAGCTGTTTTTT
TRBJ1-2 TRBV7-9 NA NA CASSSDEAGKANYGYTF TGTGCCAGCAGCTCCGATGAAGCCGGAAAAGCTAACTATGGCTACACCTTC
TRBJ1-5 TRBV27 NA NA CASSNGPRQPQHF TGTGCCAGCAGCAATGGACCACGACAGCCCCAGCATTTT
TRBJ1-3 TRBV6-1 NA NA CASSEWGSSSSGNTIYF TGTGCCAGCAGTGAATGGGGCAGTTCCTCCTCTGGAAACACCATATATTTT
TRBJ2-2 TRBV5-4 TRBD2 NA CASSSGGWTGELFF TGTGCCAGCAGCTCGGGGGGTTGGACCGGGGAGCTGTTTTTT
TRBJ2-6 TRBV4-3 TRBD1 NA CASSQGTGSSGANVLTF TGCGCCAGCAGCCAAGGGACAGGGAGCTCTGGGGCCAACGTCCTGACTTTC
TRBJ1-2 TRBV2 NA NA CASSDPGLDYPNYGYTF TGTGCCAGCAGTGATCCTGGGCTCGACTACCCTAACTATGGCTACACCTTC
TRBJ2-1 TRBV27 NA NA CASSRDLNYNEQFF TGTGCCAGCAGCCGGGACTTAAACTACAATGAGCAGTTCTTC
TRBJ1-1 TRBV11-1 NA NA CASSLSSLNTEAFF TGTGCCAGCAGCTTATCTTCTCTGAACACTGAAGCTTTCTTT
TRBJ2-7 TRBV30 NA NA CAWSVGVYEQYF TGTGCCTGGAGTGTAGGGGTCTACGAGCAGTACTTC
TRBJ2-2 TRBV13 NA NA CASSLSGASEPNTGELFF TGTGCCAGCAGCTTAAGTGGGGCTAGCGAACCGAACACCGGGGAGCTGTTTTTT
TRBJ2-2 TRBV19 NA NA CASGESGSNTGELFF TGTGCCAGTGGAGAGTCAGGGTCGAACACCGGGGAGCTGTTTTTT
TRBJ2-3 TRBV6-5 NA once CARPDRSTDTQYF TGTGCCCGACCGGACCGAAGCACAGATACGCAGTATTTT
TRBJ2-7 TRBV19 NA NA CASSIPGYEQYF TGTGCCAGTAGTATACCGGGGTATGAGCAGTACTTC
TRBJ2-7 TRBV5-1 NA NA CASSSPRTGYYEQYF TGCGCCAGCAGCTCGCCCAGGACTGGATACTACGAGCAGTACTTC
TRBJ2-4 TRBV4-1 NA NA CASSQDIAGRKNIQYF TGCGCCAGCAGCCAAGATATCGCCGGGCGCAAAAACATTCAGTACTTC
TRBJ2-7 TRBV5-1 NA NA CASSLEGRYEQYF TGCGCCAGCAGCTTGGAAGGAAGATACGAGCAGTACTTC
TRBJ2-7 TRBV5-1 NA NA CASSLGLGATYEQYF TGCGCCAGCAGCTTGGGGTTGGGCGCGACCTACGAGCAGTACTTC
TRBJ2-7 TRBV27 TRBD2 NA CASSLQRGLYEQYF TGTGCCAGCAGTTTGCAGCGGGGGCTCTACGAGCAGTACTTC
TRBJ2-7 TRBV11-2 TRBD1 NA CASSLPRDRVYEQYF TGTGCCAGCAGCTTACCCAGGGACAGGGTTTACGAGCAGTACTTC
TRBJ2-7 TRBV4-3 NA NA CASSQRAPGQISYEQYF TGCGCCAGCAGCCAAAGGGCCCCGGGACAAATTTCCTACGAGCAGTACTTC
TRBJ2-6 TRBV9 NA NA CASSGPGQASGANVLTF TGTGCCAGCAGCGGTCCGGGACAAGCCTCTGGGGCCAACGTCCTGACTTTC
TRBJ2-7 TRBV2 TRBD1 NA CASSETGQVVYEQYF TGTGCCAGCAGTGAAACGGGACAGGTGGTCTACGAGCAGTACTTC
TRBJ2-3 TRBV30 TRBD2 NA CACKGRAGGTDTQYF TGTGCCTGCAAAGGGCGAGCGGGAGGCACAGATACGCAGTATTTT
TRBJ2-7 TRBV4-3 NA NA CASSQDIRGHEQYF TGCGCCAGCAGCCAAGATATAAGGGGTCACGAGCAGTACTTC
TRBJ1-5 TRBV19 TRBD1 once CATTKRQGSQPQHF TGTGCCACCACGAAAAGACAGGGATCTCAGCCCCAGCATTTT
TRBJ2-1 TRBV5-4 TRBD2 NA CASSLARGGLAGDEQFF TGTGCCAGCAGCTTGGCTCGAGGGGGACTAGCTGGGGATGAGCAGTTCTTC
TRBJ2-1 TRBV27 NA NA CASRRREYTYNEQFF TGTGCCAGCCGAAGAAGAGAGTACACCTACAATGAGCAGTTCTTC
TRBJ2-6 TRBV15 NA NA CATSTIRWGSGANVLTF TGTGCCACCAGCACAATCCGGTGGGGATCTGGGGCCAACGTCCTGACTTTC
TRBJ2-1 TRBV29-1 NA once CSVEDPGLRSSYNEQFF TGCAGCGTTGAAGATCCTGGGTTAAGAAGCTCCTACAATGAGCAGTTCTTC
TRBJ2-1 TRBV7-9 NA NA CASSLALDSEQFF TGTGCCAGCAGCTTAGCTCTTGACAGCGAGCAGTTCTTC
TRBJ2-1 TRBV7-6 NA NA CASSLAPSTETYNEQFF TGTGCCAGCAGCTTAGCGCCTAGCACCGAAACATACAATGAGCAGTTCTTC
TRBJ2-7 TRBV5-4 NA NA CASSRTNSYEQYF TGTGCCAGCAGCCGGACTAATTCCTACGAGCAGTACTTC